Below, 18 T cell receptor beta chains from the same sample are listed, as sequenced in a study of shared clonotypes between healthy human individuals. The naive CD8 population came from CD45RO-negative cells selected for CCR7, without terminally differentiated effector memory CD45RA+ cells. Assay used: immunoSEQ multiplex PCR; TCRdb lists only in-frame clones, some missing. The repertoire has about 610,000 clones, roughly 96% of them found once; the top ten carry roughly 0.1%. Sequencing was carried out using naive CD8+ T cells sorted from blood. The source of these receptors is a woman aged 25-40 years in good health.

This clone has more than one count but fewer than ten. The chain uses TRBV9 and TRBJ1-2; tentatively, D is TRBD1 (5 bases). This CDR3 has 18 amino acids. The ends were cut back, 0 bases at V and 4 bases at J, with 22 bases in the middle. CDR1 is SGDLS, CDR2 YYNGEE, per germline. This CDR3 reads CASSVGVPWADGGYGYTF. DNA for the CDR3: TGTGCCAGCAGCGTAGGTGTGCCCTGGGCCGATGGGGGCTATGGCTACACCTTC.

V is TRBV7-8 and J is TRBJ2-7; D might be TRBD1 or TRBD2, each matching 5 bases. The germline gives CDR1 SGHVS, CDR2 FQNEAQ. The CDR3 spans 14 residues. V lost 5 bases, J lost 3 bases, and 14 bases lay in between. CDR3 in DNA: TGTGCCAGCAGCAGCCGGGACCAGATCTACGAGCAGTACTTC. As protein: CASSSRDQIYEQYF.

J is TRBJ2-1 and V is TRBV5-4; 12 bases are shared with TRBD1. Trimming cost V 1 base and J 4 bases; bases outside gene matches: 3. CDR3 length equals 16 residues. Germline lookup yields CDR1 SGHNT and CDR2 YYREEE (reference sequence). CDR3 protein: CASSLWGQGAYNEQFF. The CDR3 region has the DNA TGTGCCAGCAGCTTGTGGGGACAGGGGGCTTACAATGAGCAGTTCTTC.

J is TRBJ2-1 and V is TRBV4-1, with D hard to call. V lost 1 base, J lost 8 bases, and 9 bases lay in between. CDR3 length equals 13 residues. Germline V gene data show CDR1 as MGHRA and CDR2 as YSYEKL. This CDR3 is CASSQVGLHEQFF. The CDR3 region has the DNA TGCGCCAGCAGCCAAGTCGGTCTGCATGAGCAGTTCTTC.

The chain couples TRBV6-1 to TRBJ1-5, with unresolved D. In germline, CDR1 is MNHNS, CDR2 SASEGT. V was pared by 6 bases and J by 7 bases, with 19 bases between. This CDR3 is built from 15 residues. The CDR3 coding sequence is TGTGCCAGCAGGGAGGAAACCTTTACGGACCAGCCCCAGCATTTT. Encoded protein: CASREETFTDQPQHF.

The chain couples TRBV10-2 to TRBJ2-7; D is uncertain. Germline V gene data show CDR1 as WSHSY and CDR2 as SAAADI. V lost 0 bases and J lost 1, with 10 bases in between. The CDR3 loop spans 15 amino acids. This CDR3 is CASSESPRSSYEQYF. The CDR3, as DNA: TGCGCCAGCAGTGAGTCCCCGCGGTCTTCCTACGAGCAGTACTTC.

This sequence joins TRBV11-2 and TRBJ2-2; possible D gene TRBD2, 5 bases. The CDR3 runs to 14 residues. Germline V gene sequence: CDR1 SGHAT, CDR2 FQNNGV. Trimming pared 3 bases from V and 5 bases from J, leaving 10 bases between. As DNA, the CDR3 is TGTGCCAGCAGCTTTTCGGGGATGACCGGGGAGCTGTTTTTT. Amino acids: CASSFSGMTGELFF.

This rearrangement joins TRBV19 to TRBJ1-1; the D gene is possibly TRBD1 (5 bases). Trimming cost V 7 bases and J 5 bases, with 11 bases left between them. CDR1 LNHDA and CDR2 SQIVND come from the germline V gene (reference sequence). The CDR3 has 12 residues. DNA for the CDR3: TGTGCCAGTACCTTGAGGGGTACTGAAGCTTTCTTT. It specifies CASTLRGTEAFF.

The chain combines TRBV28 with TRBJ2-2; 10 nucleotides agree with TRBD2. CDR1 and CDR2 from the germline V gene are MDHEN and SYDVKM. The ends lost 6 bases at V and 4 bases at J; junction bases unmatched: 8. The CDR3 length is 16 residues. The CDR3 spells CASRGWTSGFTGELFF. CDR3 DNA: TGTGCCAGCAGGGGTTGGACTAGCGGCTTCACCGGGGAGCTGTTTTTT.

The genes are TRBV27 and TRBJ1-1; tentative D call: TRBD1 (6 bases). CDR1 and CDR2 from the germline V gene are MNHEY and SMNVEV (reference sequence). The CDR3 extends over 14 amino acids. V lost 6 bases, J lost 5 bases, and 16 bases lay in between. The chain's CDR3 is CASSWAGGPTEAFF. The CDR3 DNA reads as TGTGCCAGCAGCTGGGCCGGGGGCCCGACTGAAGCTTTCTTT.

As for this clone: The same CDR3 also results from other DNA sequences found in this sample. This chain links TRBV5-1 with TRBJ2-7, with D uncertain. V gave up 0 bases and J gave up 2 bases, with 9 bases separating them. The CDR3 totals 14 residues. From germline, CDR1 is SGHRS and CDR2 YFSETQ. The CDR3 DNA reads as TGCGCCAGCAGCTTGGGGAGAACCGCCTACGAGCAGTACTTC. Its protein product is CASSLGRTAYEQYF.

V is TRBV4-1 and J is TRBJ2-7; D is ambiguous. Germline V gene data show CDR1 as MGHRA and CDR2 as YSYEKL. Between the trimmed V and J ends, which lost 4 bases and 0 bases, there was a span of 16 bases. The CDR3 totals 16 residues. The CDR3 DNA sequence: TGCGCCAGCAGCCCACAAGACGAAGCGTACTCCTACGAGCAGTACTTC. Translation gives CASSPQDEAYSYEQYF.

The DNA for the CDR3 is TGTGCCAGCACCCGGGGCTCGAACACCGGGGAGCTGTTTTTT. The encoded protein is CASTRGSNTGELFF. This chain uses TRBV7-9 with TRBJ2-2; D tentatively fits TRBD1 or TRBD2 (5 bases each). The germline V and J ends were trimmed by 7 bases and 0 bases, with 9 bases remaining between them. Germline CDR1 SEHNR, CDR2 FQNEAQ (reference sequence). The CDR3 runs to 14 residues.

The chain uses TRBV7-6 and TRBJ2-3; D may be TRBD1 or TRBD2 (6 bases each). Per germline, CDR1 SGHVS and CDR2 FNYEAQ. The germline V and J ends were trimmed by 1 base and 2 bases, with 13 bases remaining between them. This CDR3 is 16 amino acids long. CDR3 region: CASSLDNGGLTDTQYF. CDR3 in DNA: TGTGCCAGCAGCTTAGATAATGGGGGGCTCACAGATACGCAGTATTTT.

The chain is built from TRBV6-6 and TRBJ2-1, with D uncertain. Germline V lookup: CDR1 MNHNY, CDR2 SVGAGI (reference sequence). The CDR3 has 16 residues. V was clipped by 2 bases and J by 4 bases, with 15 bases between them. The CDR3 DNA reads TGTGCCAGCAGTTACGGCTCGTCCCCGATATACAATGAGCAGTTCTTC. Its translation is CASSYGSSPIYNEQFF.

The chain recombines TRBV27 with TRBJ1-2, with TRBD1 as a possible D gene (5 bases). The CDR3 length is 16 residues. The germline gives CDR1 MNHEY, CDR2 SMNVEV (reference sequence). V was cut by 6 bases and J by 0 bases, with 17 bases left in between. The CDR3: CASRNGAGRTNYGYTF. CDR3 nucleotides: TGTGCCAGCAGAAATGGGGCAGGTCGTACTAACTATGGCTACACCTTC.

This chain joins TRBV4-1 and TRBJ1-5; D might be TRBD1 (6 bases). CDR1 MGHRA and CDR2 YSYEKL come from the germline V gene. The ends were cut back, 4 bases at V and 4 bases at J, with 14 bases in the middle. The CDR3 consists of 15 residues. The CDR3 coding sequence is TGCGCCAGCAGCCTTAGACAGGCGACGAATCAGCCCCAGCATTTT. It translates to CASSLRQATNQPQHF.

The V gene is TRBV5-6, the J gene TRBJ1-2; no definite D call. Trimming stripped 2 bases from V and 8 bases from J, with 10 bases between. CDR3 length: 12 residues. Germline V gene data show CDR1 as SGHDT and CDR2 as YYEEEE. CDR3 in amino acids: CASSFAMGGYTF. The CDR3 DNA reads TGTGCCAGCAGCTTCGCGATGGGCGGCTACACCTTC.